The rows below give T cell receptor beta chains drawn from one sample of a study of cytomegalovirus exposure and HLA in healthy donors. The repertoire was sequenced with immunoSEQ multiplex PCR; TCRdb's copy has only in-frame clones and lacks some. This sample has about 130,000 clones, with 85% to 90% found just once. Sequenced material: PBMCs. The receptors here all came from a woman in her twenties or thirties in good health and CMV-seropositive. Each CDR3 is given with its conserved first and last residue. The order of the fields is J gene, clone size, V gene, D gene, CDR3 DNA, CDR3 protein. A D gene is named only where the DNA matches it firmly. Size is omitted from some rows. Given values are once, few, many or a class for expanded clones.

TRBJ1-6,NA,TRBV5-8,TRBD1,TGTGCCAGCAGCTTCGGACAGGGGGCGTCACCCCTCCACTTT,CASSFGQGASPLHF
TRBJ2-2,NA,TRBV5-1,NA,TGCGCCAGCAGCTTCGGCGGGACCGCGAACACCGGGGAGCTGTTTTTT,CASSFGGTANTGELFF
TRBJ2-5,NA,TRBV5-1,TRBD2,TGCGCCAGCAGCCGACGGGGGGACCAAGAGACCCAGTACTTC,CASSRRGDQETQYF
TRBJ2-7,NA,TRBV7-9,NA,TGTGCCAGCAGCTTAGCCTTCTACGAGCAGTACTTC,CASSLAFYEQYF
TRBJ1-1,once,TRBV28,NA,TGTGCCAGCACCGAACCACAGGGTAGGGACACTGAAGCTTTCTTT,CASTEPQGRDTEAFF
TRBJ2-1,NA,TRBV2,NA,TGTGCCAGCAGGGAGGTATGGGGTTCCCATGAGCAGTTCTTC,CASREVWGSHEQFF
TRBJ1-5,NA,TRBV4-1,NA,TGCGCCAGCAGCCAGGAGGGAGGAAATCAGCCCCAGCATTTT,CASSQEGGNQPQHF
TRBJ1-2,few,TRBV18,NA,TGTGCCAGCTCACCAGAGGGTGTAGGCTATGGCTACACCTTC,CASSPEGVGYGYTF
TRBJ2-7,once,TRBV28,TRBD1,TGTGCCAGCAGGCTAACAGGGGGCGGGCAGTACTTC,CASRLTGGGQYF
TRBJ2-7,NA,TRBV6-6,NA,TGTGCCAGCAGTAAAACGGGACAAAGTCGGTACGAGCAGTACTTC,CASSKTGQSRYEQYF
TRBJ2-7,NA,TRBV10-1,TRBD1,TGCGCCAGCAGTGGACAGGGAATCCCCTACGAGCAGTACTTC,CASSGQGIPYEQYF
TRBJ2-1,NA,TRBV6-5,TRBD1,TGTGCCAGCAGACCCGGACAGGGGTCATTAAATGAGCAGTTCTTC,CASRPGQGSLNEQFF
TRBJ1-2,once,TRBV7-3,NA,TGTGCCAGCAGCTTAAAGAGACTAGACTATGGCTACACCTTC,CASSLKRLDYGYTF
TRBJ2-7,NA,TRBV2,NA,TGTGCCAGCAGTGAAGCGTGGGGGGCCTACGAGCAGTACTTC,CASSEAWGAYEQYF
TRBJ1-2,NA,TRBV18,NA,TGTGCCAGCACGGACTCCGGGGACTATGGCTACACCTTC,CASTDSGDYGYTF
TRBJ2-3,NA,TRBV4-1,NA,TGCGCCAGCAGCCAGGGCTTCGGATCGCCAGATACGCAGTATTTT,CASSQGFGSPDTQYF
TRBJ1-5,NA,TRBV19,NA,TGTGCCAGTAGTATCGGACAGACACGTTGGAGGTACAATCAGCCCCAGCATTTT,CASSIGQTRWRYNQPQHF
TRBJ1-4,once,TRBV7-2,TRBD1,TGTGCCAGCAGCCCGTCCCGGGACAGGGCCGGGATGTTTTTT,CASSPSRDRAGMFF
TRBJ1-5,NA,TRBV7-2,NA,TGTGCCAGCAGCTTTACGGGGAGCAATCAGCCCCAGCATTTT,CASSFTGSNQPQHF
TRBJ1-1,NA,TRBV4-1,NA,TGCGCCAGCAGCCAAGGGCTTCTGACAGGGAACACTGAAGCTTTCTTT,CASSQGLLTGNTEAFF
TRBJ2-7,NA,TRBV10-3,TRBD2,TGTGCCATCAGTGGGAGACTAGCGGGAGTGTTCGAGCAGTACTTC,CAISGRLAGVFEQYF
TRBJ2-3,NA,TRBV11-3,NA,TGTGCCAGCAGCGGCCCTAGCACAGATACGCAGTATTTT,CASSGPSTDTQYF
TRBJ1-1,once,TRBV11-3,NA,TGTGCCAGCAGCTTAGATCCAAACACTGAAGCTTTCTTT,CASSLDPNTEAFF
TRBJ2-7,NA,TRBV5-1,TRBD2,TGCGCCAGCAGTGTGGGAGGGGTGAGCTCCTACGAGCAGTACTTC,CASSVGGVSSYEQYF
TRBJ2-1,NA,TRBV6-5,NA,TGTGCCACGCAACAGGGGACTCATGAGCAGTTCTTC,CATQQGTHEQFF
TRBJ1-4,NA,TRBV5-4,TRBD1,TGTGCCAGCAGCTTGGGGGGACAGGGGGATGAAAAACTGTTTTTT,CASSLGGQGDEKLFF
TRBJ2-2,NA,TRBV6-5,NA,TGTGCCAGCAGTCCTCGGACCAGCGGCACCGGGGAGCTGTTTTTT,CASSPRTSGTGELFF
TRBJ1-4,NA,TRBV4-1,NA,TGCGCCAGCAGCCAAGGCGGTGAAAAACTGTTTTTT,CASSQGGEKLFF
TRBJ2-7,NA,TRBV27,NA,TGTGCCAGCAGTCCCGAGGCGACCTACGAGCAGTACTTC,CASSPEATYEQYF
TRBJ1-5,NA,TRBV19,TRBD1,TGTGCCAGTAGTGTACAGGGGCCTATTCAGCCCCAGCATTTT,CASSVQGPIQPQHF
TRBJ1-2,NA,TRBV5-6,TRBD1,TGTGCCAGCAGCTGGGACAGAGACTATGGCTACACCTTC,CASSWDRDYGYTF
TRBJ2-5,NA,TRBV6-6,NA,TGTGCCAGCAGATCTCCGGGAGAGGTGGAGACCCAGTACTTC,CASRSPGEVETQYF
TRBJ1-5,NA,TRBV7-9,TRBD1,TGTGCCAGCAGCTCGGGACAGAGCCCGGGTGGTCAGCCCCAGCATTTT,CASSSGQSPGGQPQHF
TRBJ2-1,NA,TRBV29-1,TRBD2,TGCAGCGTGGGGGGGGGACCCCCGCTCTACAATGAGCAGTTCTTC,CSVGGGPPLYNEQFF
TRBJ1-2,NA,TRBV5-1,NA,TGCGCCAGCAGCTCGAGGACAGCCCCTTACTATGGCTACACCTTC,CASSSRTAPYYGYTF
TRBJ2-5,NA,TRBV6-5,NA,TGTGCCAGCAGTCCGCAGCGGCTAGCGCGGGCCCAGTACTTC,CASSPQRLARAQYF
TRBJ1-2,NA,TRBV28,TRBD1,TGTGCCAGCAGTTCGTCTAGACAGGGGTATGGCTACACCTTC,CASSSSRQGYGYTF
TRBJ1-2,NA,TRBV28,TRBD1,TGTGCCAGCCGATCAGCGCGGACAGGGGGGCCTTTCTATGGCTACACCTTC,CASRSARTGGPFYGYTF
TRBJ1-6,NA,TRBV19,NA,TGTGCCAGTAGTGCTTCTAGGGGTTCACCCCTCCACTTT,CASSASRGSPLHF
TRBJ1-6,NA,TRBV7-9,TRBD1,TGTGCCAGCAGTCCGACAGGGGGCAATTCACCCCTCCACTTT,CASSPTGGNSPLHF
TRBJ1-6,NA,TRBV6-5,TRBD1,TGTGCCAGCAGTTCGGGACAGCATAATTCACCCCTCCACTTT,CASSSGQHNSPLHF
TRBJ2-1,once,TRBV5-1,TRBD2,TGCGCCAGCAGCTTTTCGGGGACTAGCGGTTACAATGAGCAGTTCTTC,CASSFSGTSGYNEQFF
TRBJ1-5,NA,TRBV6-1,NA,TGTGCCAGCAGGGTAGGAGGGGCGGGCAATCAGCCCCAGCATTTT,CASRVGGAGNQPQHF
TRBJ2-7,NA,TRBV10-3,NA,TGTGCCATCAGGGTACTATCGGGAGTTGGTATGTACGAGCAGTACTTC,CAIRVLSGVGMYEQYF
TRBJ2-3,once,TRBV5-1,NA,TGCGCCAGCAGCTTGGGGCAGGGTGGCACAGATACGCAGTATTTT,CASSLGQGGTDTQYF
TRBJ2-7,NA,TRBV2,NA,TGTGCCAGCGGGGGCGGGAGCTCCTACGAGCAGTACTTC,CASGGGSSYEQYF
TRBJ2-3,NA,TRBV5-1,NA,TGCGCCAGCAGTGGAAGCGGGAGCACAGATACGCAGTATTTT,CASSGSGSTDTQYF
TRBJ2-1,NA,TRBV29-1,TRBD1,TGCAGCGTTGAGAGGGACAGTTACAATGAGCAGTTCTTC,CSVERDSYNEQFF